The 3 T cell receptor beta chains listed next were all sequenced from one sample in a study of response to subunit inactivated influenza vaccine. TCRdb reprocessed the RT-PCR reads with MiXCR, giving one entry per CDR3 protein. This sample carries 150,000 to 200,000 distinct CDR3 sequences, about 12% of them seen once, and the ten largest clones take 25% to 35%. In addition, the sample was reused for a study of T cells expressing NK-cell markers. That investigation notes: For TCR beta, cDNA was produced by 5'RACE template switching with UMIs.

The source was CD8+ T cells sorted from PBMCs, collected 11 to 12 days after vaccination. These receptors all stem from a man aged 50 to 59 who received an inactivated influenza vaccine.

The genes are TRBV27 and TRBJ2-7, with 7 positions matching TRBD1. Germline loops: CDR1 MNHEY, CDR2 SMNVEV (reference sequence). This CDR3 spans 16 amino acids. The ends lost 0 bases at V and 2 bases at J; junction bases unmatched: 7. CDR3 nucleotides: TGTGCCAGCAGTTTATCGATCGACAGGGCTCCCTACGAGCAGTACTTC. The encoded protein is CASSLSIDRAPYEQYF.

This clonotype occurred a few times. V usage is TRBV6-4 and J usage is TRBJ2-4; no reliable D call. There are 12 residues in the CDR3. Germline assignment: CDR1 MRHNA and CDR2 SNTAGT. The V end was cut by 6 bases, the J end by 3 bases, with 6 bases between. The CDR3, as DNA: TGTGCCAGCAGGGTATGCAAAAACATTCAGTACTTC. It specifies CASRVCKNIQYF.

Only a few counts were recorded for this clonotype. The chain joins TRBV11-2 to TRBJ2-5; TRBD1 is a possible D gene (6 bases). The germline V and J ends were trimmed by 1 base and 2 bases, with 11 bases remaining between them. Germline CDR1 and CDR2: SGHAT and FQNNGV. CDR3 length: 15 residues. CDR3 region: CASSLGPGTQETQYF. CDR3 DNA: TGTGCCAGCAGCTTAGGCCCCGGGACACAAGAGACCCAGTACTTC.